The clone carrying this TCR beta chain was observed a few times. V dropped 1 base and J dropped 1 base, with 2 bases sitting between them. Germline V gene data show CDR1 as MNHEY and CDR2 as SMNVEV (reference sequence). CDR3 length: 14 residues. In the original workflow: The authors estimated nucleated cell counts from reference gene primer amplification. The data were produced by immunoSEQ multiplex PCR, yet TCRdb's version contains in-frame clones alone and is incomplete. From that table come the V and J calls and clone size; the DNA was used to work out D and trimming. Of about 180,000 clones in the sample, roughly 83% are singletons; the top ten hold roughly 1.4%. The data belong to a study of blood T cell repertoires in COVID-19. About the research overall: Acute-phase and convalescent COVID-19 samples originated in the United States, Italy and Spain. T cells, B-cell-depleted T cells, or PBMCs provided the cDNA or gDNA that served as material.

The gene calls are TRBV27 and TRBJ2-6; D not resolved. The sequence derives from a human donor in a cohort sampled during active COVID-19. Material for sequencing was peripheral blood. The CDR3: CASSLLSGANVLTF. The CDR3 coding sequence is TGTGCCAGCAGTTTATTATCTGGGGCCAACGTCCTGACTTTC.